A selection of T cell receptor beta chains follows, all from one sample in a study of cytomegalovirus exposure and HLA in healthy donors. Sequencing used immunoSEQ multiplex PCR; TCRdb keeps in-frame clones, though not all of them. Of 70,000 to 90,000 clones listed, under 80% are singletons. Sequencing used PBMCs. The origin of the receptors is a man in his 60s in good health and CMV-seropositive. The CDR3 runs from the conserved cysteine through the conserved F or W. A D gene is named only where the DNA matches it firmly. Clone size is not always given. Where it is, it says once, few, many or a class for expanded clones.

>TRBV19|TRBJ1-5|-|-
TGTGCCAGTAGCCCGGACCCGGAGGTCTATAGCAATCAGCCCCAGCATTTT
CASSPDPEVYSNQPQHF
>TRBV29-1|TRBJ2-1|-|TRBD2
TGCAGCGTTGAATATTCGGAGACTAGCGGGAAAGGTGAGCAGTTCTTC
CSVEYSETSGKGEQFF
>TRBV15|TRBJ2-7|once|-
TGTGCCACCAGCAGTGTTTCAGGGGTATCCTACGAGCAGTACTTC
CATSSVSGVSYEQYF
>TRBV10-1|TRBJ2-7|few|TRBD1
TGCGCCAGCAGGGACAGGGGGCGGGGCTACGAGCAGTACTTC
CASRDRGRGYEQYF
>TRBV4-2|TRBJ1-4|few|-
TGTGCCAGCAGCCAAGGGTCTACGAGGGTGCGGGAAAAACTGTTTTTT
CASSQGSTRVREKLFF
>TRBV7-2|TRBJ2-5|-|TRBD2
TGTGCCAGCAGCTACGGGGGGGGACTACAAGAGACCCAGTACTTC
CASSYGGGLQETQYF
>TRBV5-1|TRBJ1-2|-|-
TGCGCCAGCAGCAAAGACAGGTACTATGGCTACACCTTC
CASSKDRYYGYTF
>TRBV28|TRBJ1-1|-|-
TGTGCCAGCATACACAGGAACACTGAAGCTTTCTTT
CASIHRNTEAFF
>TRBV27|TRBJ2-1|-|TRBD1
TGTGCCAGCAGTTTGGGGCAGGGGGTCTACAATGAGCAGTTCTTC
CASSLGQGVYNEQFF
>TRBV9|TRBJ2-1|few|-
TGTGCCAGCAGCGTATCTCGGGTCCCAACCGATGAGCAGTTCTTC
CASSVSRVPTDEQFF
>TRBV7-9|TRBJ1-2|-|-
TGTTCCAGCAGCTTATCGCCAGGAAACTATGGCTACACCTTC
CSSSLSPGNYGYTF
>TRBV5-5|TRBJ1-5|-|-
TGTGCCAGCAGCTTGGGTTCTACCGGCAATCAGCCCCAGCATTTT
CASSLGSTGNQPQHF
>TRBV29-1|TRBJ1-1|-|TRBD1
TGCAGCGTATCTTCAGTAGGACAGGGGCGGCGTGAAGCTTTCTTT
CSVSSVGQGRREAFF
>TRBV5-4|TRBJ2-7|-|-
TGTGCCAGCAGCTTGTTCGGGGAAAGGCGCTACGAGCAGTACTTC
CASSLFGERRYEQYF
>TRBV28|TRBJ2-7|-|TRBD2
TGTGCCAGCAGTTTACGTCCGCGGACTAGCGGGAGAAGGTACGAGCAGTACTTC
CASSLRPRTSGRRYEQYF
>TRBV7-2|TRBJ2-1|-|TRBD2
TGTGCCAGCAGCCCGGGGGGGCGGGATGAGCAGTTCTTC
CASSPGGRDEQFF
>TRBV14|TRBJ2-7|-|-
TGTGCCAGCAGCCAGAGTTCCTACGAGCAGTACTTC
CASSQSSYEQYF
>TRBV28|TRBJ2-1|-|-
TGTGCCAGCACTCCCGGTGCGGGAAGGTCCTACAATGAGCAGTTCTTC
CASTPGAGRSYNEQFF
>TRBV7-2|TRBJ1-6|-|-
TGTGCCAGCAGCTTAATCAGGGGTGACAATTCACCCCTCCACTTT
CASSLIRGDNSPLHF
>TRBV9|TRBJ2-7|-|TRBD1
TGTGCCAGCAGCGCCGGGACAGGGGCTGGCTCCTACGAGCAGTACTTC
CASSAGTGAGSYEQYF